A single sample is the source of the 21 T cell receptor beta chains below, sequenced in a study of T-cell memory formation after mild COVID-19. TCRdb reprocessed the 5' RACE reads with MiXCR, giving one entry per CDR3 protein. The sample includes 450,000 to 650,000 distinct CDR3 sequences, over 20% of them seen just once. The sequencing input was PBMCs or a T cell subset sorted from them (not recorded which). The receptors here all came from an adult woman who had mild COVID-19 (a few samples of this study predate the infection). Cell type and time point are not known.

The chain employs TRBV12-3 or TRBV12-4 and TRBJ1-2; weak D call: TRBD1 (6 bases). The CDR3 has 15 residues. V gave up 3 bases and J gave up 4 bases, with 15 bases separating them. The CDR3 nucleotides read TGTGCCAGCAGTTTGGATTGGGGGCGCGGCTATGGCTACACCTTC. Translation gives CASSLDWGRGYGYTF.

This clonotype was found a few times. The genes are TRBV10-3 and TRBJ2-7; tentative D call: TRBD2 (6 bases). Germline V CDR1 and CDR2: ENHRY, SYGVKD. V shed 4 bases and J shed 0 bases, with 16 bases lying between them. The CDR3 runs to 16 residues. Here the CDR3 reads CAISARRGSSSYEQYF. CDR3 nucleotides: TGTGCCATCAGTGCTCGTCGGGGGTCGAGCTCCTACGAGCAGTACTTC.

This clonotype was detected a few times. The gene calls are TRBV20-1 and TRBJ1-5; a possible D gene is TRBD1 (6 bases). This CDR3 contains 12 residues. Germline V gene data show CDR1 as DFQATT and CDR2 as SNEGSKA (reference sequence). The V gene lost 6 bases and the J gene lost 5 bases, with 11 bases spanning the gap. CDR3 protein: CSAQDSYQPQHF. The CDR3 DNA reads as TGCAGTGCCCAGGACAGCTATCAGCCCCAGCATTTT.

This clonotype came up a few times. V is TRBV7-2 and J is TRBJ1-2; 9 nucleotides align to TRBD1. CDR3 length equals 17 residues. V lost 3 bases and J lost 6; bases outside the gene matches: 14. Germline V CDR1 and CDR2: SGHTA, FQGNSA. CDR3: CASSFRAPGQGSNGYTF. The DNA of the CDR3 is TGTGCCAGCAGCTTCAGAGCCCCGGGACAGGGTTCGAATGGCTACACCTTC.

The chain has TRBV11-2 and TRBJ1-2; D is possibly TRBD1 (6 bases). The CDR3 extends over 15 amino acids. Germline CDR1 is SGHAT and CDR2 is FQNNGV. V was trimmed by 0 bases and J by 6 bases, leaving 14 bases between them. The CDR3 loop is CASSLDRGQGHGYTF. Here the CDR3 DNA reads TGTGCCAGCAGCTTAGATCGGGGGCAGGGACATGGCTACACCTTC.

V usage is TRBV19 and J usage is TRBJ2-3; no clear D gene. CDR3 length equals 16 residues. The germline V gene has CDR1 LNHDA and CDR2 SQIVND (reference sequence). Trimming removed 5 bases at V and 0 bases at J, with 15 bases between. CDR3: CASSSTAAPSTDTQYF. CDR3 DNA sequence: TGTGCCAGTAGTTCTACCGCAGCGCCTAGCACAGATACGCAGTATTTT.

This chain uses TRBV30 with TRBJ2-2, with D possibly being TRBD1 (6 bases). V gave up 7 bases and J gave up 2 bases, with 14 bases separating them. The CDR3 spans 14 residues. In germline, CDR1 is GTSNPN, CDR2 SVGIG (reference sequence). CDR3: CASVTGVNTGELFF. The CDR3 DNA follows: TGTGCCTCCGTGACAGGAGTCAACACCGGGGAGCTGTTTTTT.

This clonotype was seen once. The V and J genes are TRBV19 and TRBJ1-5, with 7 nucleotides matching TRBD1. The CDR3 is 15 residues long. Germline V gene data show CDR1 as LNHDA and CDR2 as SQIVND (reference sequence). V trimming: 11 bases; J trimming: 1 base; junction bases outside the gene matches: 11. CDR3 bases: TGTGCCGGTGGGCCGACAGGGTTCAGCAATCAGCCCCAGCATTTT. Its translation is CAGGPTGFSNQPQHF.

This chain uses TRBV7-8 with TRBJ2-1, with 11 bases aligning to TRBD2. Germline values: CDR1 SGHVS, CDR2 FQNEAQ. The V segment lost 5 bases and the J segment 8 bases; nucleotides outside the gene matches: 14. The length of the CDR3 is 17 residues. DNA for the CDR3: TGTGCCAGCAGCCTCGAAGGCTATAGCGGGGGGGCCGATGAGCAGTTCTTC. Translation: CASSLEGYSGGADEQFF.

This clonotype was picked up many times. CDR3 DNA sequence: TGTGCCAGCTCACCACGAACAGGGGAGTACAATGAGCAGTTCTTC. It encodes CASSPRTGEYNEQFF. The chain has TRBV18 and TRBJ2-1; 7 positions agree with TRBD1. Germline-derived CDR1 and CDR2 are KGHSH and LQKENI. CDR3 length equals 15 residues. The J segment lost 4 bases and the V segment lost 1 base, leaving 4 bases of the junction unmatched.

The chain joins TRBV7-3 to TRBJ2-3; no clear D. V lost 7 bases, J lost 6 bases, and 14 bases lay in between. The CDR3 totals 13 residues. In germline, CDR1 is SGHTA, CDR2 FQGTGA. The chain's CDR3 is CASTSEFGDTQYF. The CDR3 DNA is TGTGCCAGCACCTCCGAGTTTGGTGATACGCAGTATTTT.

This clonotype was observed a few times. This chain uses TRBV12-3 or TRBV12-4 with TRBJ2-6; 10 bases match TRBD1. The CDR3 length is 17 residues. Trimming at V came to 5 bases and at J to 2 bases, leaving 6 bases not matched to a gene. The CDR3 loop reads CASSRQGADTGANVLTF. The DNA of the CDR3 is TGTGCCAGCAGTCGACAGGGGGCAGATACTGGGGCCAACGTCCTGACTTTC.

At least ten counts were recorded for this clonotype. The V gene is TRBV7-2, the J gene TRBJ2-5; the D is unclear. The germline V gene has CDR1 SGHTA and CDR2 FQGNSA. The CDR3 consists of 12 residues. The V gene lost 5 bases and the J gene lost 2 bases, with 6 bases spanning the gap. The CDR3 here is CASSRPQETQYF. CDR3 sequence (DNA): TGTGCCAGCAGCAGACCGCAAGAGACCCAGTACTTC.

CDR3 nucleotides: TGTGCCAGCAGGACCCTTAGAGTTGAGCAGTTCTTC. Translation gives CASRTLRVEQFF. The chain links TRBV12-3 or TRBV12-4 to TRBJ2-1; D unresolved. CDR3 length equals 12 residues. V was trimmed by 6 bases and J by 9 bases, leaving 12 bases between them.

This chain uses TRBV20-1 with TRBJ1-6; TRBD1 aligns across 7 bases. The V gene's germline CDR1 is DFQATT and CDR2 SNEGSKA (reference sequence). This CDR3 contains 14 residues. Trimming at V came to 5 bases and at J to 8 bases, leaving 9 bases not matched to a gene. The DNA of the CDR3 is TGCAGTGCTCGAGCGAACAGGGGAGATTCACCCCTCCACTTT. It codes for CSARANRGDSPLHF.

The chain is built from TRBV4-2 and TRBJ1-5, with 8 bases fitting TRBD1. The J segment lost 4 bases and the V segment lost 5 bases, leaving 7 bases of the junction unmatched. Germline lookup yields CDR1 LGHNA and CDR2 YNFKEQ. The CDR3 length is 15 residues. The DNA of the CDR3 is TGTGCCAGCAGCGCCAGGGGGCGTCTAAATCAGCCCCAGCATTTT. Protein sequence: CASSARGRLNQPQHF.

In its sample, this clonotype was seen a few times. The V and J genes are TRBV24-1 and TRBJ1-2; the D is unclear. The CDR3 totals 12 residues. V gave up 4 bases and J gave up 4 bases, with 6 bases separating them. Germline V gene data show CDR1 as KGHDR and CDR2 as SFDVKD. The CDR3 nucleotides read TGTGCCACCAGTGACCCCATCTATGGCTACACCTTC. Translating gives CATSDPIYGYTF.

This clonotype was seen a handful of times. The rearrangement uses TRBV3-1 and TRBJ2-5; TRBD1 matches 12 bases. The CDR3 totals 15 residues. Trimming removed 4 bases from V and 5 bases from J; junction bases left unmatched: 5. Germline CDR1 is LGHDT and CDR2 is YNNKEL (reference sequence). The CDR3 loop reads CASSLGQGALETQYF. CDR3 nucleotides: TGTGCCAGCAGCCTGGGACAGGGGGCGCTTGAGACCCAGTACTTC.

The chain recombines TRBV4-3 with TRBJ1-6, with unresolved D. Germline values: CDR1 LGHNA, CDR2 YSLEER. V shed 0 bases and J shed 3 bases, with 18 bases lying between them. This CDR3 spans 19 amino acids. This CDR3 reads CASSQDIRRDGVYNSPLHF. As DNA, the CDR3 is TGCGCCAGCAGCCAAGATATTCGGAGGGATGGAGTCTATAATTCACCCCTCCACTTT.

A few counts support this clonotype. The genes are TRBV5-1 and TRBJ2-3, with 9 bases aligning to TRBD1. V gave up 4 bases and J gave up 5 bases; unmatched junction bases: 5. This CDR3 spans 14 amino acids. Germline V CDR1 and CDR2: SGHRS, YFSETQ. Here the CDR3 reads CASSPGTGIDTQYF. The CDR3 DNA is TGCGCCAGCAGCCCAGGGACAGGGATAGATACGCAGTATTTT.

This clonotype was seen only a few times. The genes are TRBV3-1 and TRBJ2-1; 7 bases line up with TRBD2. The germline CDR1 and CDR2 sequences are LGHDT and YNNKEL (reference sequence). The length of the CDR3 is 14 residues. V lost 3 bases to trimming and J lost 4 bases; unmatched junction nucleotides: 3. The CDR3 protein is CASSQRESYNEQFF. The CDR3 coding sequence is TGTGCCAGCAGCCAGCGGGAGTCATACAATGAGCAGTTCTTC.